These 26 T cell receptor beta chains share one sample of origin, sequenced in a study of cytomegalovirus exposure and HLA in healthy donors. This PCR relied on a set of 60 Vbeta primers and 13 Jbeta primers. The repertoire was sequenced with immunoSEQ multiplex PCR; TCRdb's copy has only in-frame clones and lacks some. The repertoire consists of tens of thousands of clones, with 82% occurring once and the leading ten covering 3.5% to 4%. Sequencing was performed on PBMCs. The receptors derive from a man between 45 and 60 years old in good health and CMV-seronegative.

The V gene is TRBV28, the J gene TRBJ1-2; 9 bases match TRBD1. This CDR3 spans 14 amino acids. Germline V gene sequence: CDR1 MDHEN, CDR2 SYDVKM. The J segment lost 4 bases and the V segment lost 6 bases, leaving 6 bases of the junction unmatched. Written as DNA, the CDR3 is TGTGCCAGCAGCGAACTACAGGGGGCCTATGGCTACACCTTC. Translation: CASSELQGAYGYTF.

V gene TRBV4-1 combines with J gene TRBJ2-1; D is possibly TRBD2 (5 bases). CDR1 is MGHRA, CDR2 YSYEKL, per germline. The CDR3 has 15 amino acids. The germline V and J ends were trimmed by 1 base and 6 bases, with 13 bases remaining between them. CDR3 coding DNA: TGCGCCAGCAGCCAAGGCACTAGTCTTGGCAATGAGCAGTTCTTC. Translated, it gives CASSQGTSLGNEQFF.

A few counts support this clone. The chain is built from TRBV6-5 and TRBJ1-5; 7 nucleotides match TRBD1. The CDR3 runs to 14 residues. V was clipped by 6 bases and J by 9 bases; unmatched bases: 11. Germline CDR1 reads MNHEY; CDR2 reads SVGAGI. CDR3 sequence reads: CASSPHRGVRPQHF. In DNA form, the CDR3 reads TGTGCCAGCAGCCCACACAGGGGAGTACGGCCCCAGCATTTT.

The rearrangement joins TRBV9 to TRBJ2-1; 9 bases match TRBD2. CDR1 SGDLS and CDR2 YYNGEE come from the germline V gene. V trimming: 2 bases; J trimming: 5 bases; junction bases outside the gene matches: 5. The CDR3 loop spans 15 amino acids. CDR3 bases: TGTGCCAGCAGCGTTATAGCGGGAGCACACAATGAGCAGTTCTTC. Translated: CASSVIAGAHNEQFF.

This chain joins TRBV10-3 and TRBJ2-2; 8 bases line up with TRBD1. There are 16 residues in the CDR3. Germline CDR1 reads ENHRY; CDR2 reads SYGVKD. Trimming removed 0 bases from V and 5 bases from J; junction bases left unmatched: 5. The DNA for the CDR3 is TGTGCCATCAGTGAGTCCAGGGGGCGGTTGACCGGGGAGCTGTTTTTT. Protein: CAISESRGRLTGELFF.

This chain joins TRBV5-1 and TRBJ2-7, with D possibly being TRBD1 (5 bases). Germline V lookup: CDR1 SGHRS, CDR2 YFSETQ. There are 14 residues in the CDR3. With 0 bases removed from V and 2 bases from J, the gap between germline ends came to 9 bases. The CDR3 nucleotides are TGCGCCAGCAGCTTGGGGGCAGGGACCTACGAGCAGTACTTC. Its translation: CASSLGAGTYEQYF.

The CDR3 is CASSFQLASTNEKLFF. The DNA of the CDR3 is TGTGCCAGCAGTTTCCAGCTAGCTTCAACTAATGAAAAACTGTTTTTT. The rearrangement joins TRBV6-5 to TRBJ1-4; no clear D. In germline, CDR1 is MNHEY, CDR2 SVGAGI. This CDR3 comprises 16 residues. Trimming stripped 4 bases from V and 0 bases from J, with 12 bases between.

The gene calls are TRBV5-1 and TRBJ2-1, with D tentatively TRBD1 (6 bases). The CDR3 length is 15 residues. Trimming cost V 0 bases and J 6 bases, with 13 bases left between them. The germline gives CDR1 SGHRS, CDR2 YFSETQ. The CDR3 loop reads CASSLEQGVGNEQFF. The CDR3, as DNA: TGCGCCAGCAGCTTGGAACAGGGAGTTGGCAATGAGCAGTTCTTC. Full variable domain (missing parts from reference TRBV5-1 and TRBJ2-1): KAGVTQTPRYLIKTRGQQVTLSCSPISGHRSVSWYQQTPGQGLQFLFEYFSETQRNKGNFPGRFSGRQFSNSRSEMNVSTLELGDSALYLCASSLEQGVGNEQFFGPGTRLTVL.

The CDR3 region has the DNA TGTGCCAGCAGCGTAGGCGAACTAGCTGGTACGCAGTATTTT. Translation: CASSVGELAGTQYF. The chain has TRBV9 and TRBJ2-3; D may be TRBD2 (6 bases). The CDR3 is 14 amino acids. V was pared by 0 bases and J by 8 bases, with 13 bases between. The germline CDR1 and CDR2 sequences are SGDLS and YYNGEE.

The CDR3 DNA follows: TGTGCCAGCAGCTTGCCCAACAAAATCGCGGGAGGGCCGAGCACAGATACGCAGTATTTT. Translation: CASSLPNKIAGGPSTDTQYF. The V gene is TRBV5-4, the J gene TRBJ2-3; 9 nucleotides align to TRBD2. The CDR3 spans 20 residues. J gave up 0 bases and V 1 base, and 15 bases lay outside the gene matches. Looked up from germline, CDR1 is SGHNT and CDR2 is YYREEE (reference sequence).

This clone was seen only a few times. The chain has TRBV11-2 and TRBJ1-1, with TRBD1 matching 7 bases. V was clipped by 5 bases and J by 2 bases; unmatched bases: 5. Germline lookup yields CDR1 SGHAT and CDR2 FQNNGV. The CDR3 runs to 14 residues. The CDR3 DNA reads TGTGCCAGCAGCGCGGGACAGTCCAACACTGAAGCTTTCTTT. This encodes CASSAGQSNTEAFF.

The chain has TRBV11-2 and TRBJ2-1; 7 bases fit TRBD1. CDR1 and CDR2 from the germline V gene are SGHAT and FQNNGV. V was pared by 5 bases and J by 14 bases, with 9 bases of the junction left unmatched. This CDR3 is 12 amino acids long. The CDR3 sequence: CASSPWAGGEFF. In nucleotides, the CDR3 is TGTGCCAGCAGCCCCTGGGCAGGGGGAGAGTTCTTC.

The CDR3 reads CASSNTGGQGAFF. CDR3 in DNA: TGTGCCAGCAGTAACACAGGGGGCCAGGGAGCTTTCTTT. The V call is TRBV6-6, the J call TRBJ1-1, with 9 bases lining up with TRBD1. This CDR3 has 13 residues. The junction had 8 bases not matched to a gene; V was cut back by 5 bases and J by 10 bases. Germline lookup yields CDR1 MNHNY and CDR2 SVGAGI (reference sequence).

The rearrangement uses TRBV10-3 and TRBJ2-5; the D gene is possibly TRBD2 (6 bases). The germline V gene encodes CDR1 ENHRY and CDR2 SYGVKD. V lost 0 bases and J 5 bases, leaving 10 bases between the germline ends. The CDR3 extends over 14 amino acids. CDR3 loop: CAISESGGEETQYF. The CDR3 nucleotides are TGTGCCATCAGTGAGTCAGGAGGGGAGGAGACCCAGTACTTC.

V and J are TRBV19 and TRBJ2-7, with 13 bases lining up with TRBD2. CDR3 length equals 20 residues. V shed 5 bases and J 3 bases; nucleotides not matched to a gene: 19. Germline CDR1 and CDR2: LNHDA and SQIVND (reference sequence). CDR3 DNA sequence: TGTGCCAGTAGTTCGGTCCGTGGACTAGCGGGAGTCCCCGGGGGCTACGAGCAGTACTTC. As protein: CASSSVRGLAGVPGGYEQYF.

This clone was counted once. The chain is built from TRBV19 and TRBJ2-7; TRBD1 matches 9 bases. The germline CDR1 and CDR2 sequences are LNHDA and SQIVND (reference sequence). CDR3 length: 15 residues. V gave up 5 bases and J gave up 6 bases; unmatched junction bases: 11. The CDR3 sequence: CASSPLAGTGSEQYF. The CDR3 DNA reads as TGTGCCAGTAGTCCCCTGGCCGGGACAGGGAGCGAGCAGTACTTC.

The V gene is TRBV6-5, the J gene TRBJ2-2, with TRBD2 matching 7 bases. The V gene end was trimmed by 2 bases and the J gene end by 6 bases; junction bases not matched to a gene: 3. The CDR3 spans 14 residues. Germline CDR1 reads MNHEY; CDR2 reads SVGAGI. The CDR3 nucleotides read TGTGCCAGCAGTTACAAGGGAGGGGCCGGGGAGCTGTTTTTT. It translates to CASSYKGGAGELFF.

The V gene is TRBV5-4, the J gene TRBJ2-7, with TRBD2 matching over 14 bases. CDR3 size: 14 residues. Germline CDR1 SGHNT, CDR2 YYREEE (reference sequence). Trimming cost V 7 bases and J 5 bases; bases outside gene matches: 5. This chain's CDR3 is CASRGTSGSDEQYF. The DNA of the CDR3 is TGTGCCAGCCGGGGGACTAGCGGGAGCGACGAGCAGTACTTC.

V is TRBV10-3 and J is TRBJ1-2; tentative D call: TRBD1 (6 bases). V lost 0 bases and J lost 4, with 12 bases in between. This CDR3 is 15 amino acids long. The germline V gene has CDR1 ENHRY and CDR2 SYGVKD. Written as DNA, the CDR3 is TGTGCCATCAGTGAGTCGCGGGGGGCAAGCTATGGCTACACCTTC. As protein: CAISESRGASYGYTF.

The chain links TRBV7-2 to TRBJ2-1; TRBD2 is a possible D gene (5 bases). Trimming shortened V by 0 bases and J by 7 bases, and 10 bases separated the two germline ends. CDR1 and CDR2 from the germline V gene are SGHTA and FQGNSA. This CDR3 comprises 14 residues. Here the CDR3 reads CASSLALLANEQFF. The CDR3 nucleotides read TGTGCCAGCAGCTTAGCGCTTCTAGCTAATGAGCAGTTCTTC. The full variable domain, with the rest looked up from reference TRBV7-2 and TRBJ2-1, is GAGVSQSPSNKVTEKGKDVELRCDPISGHTALYWYRQSLGQGLEFLIYFQGNSAPDKSGLPSDRFSAERTGGSVSTLTIQRTQQEDSAVYLCASSLALLANEQFFGPGTRLTVL.

The chain combines TRBV28 with TRBJ1-2; tentatively, D is TRBD1 (5 bases). Per the germline V gene, CDR1 is MDHEN and CDR2 is SYDVKM. This CDR3 is built from 13 residues. V was shortened by 6 bases and J by 7 bases, with 15 bases between the two germline ends. CDR3 in DNA: TGTGCCAGCAGCCTCCCCGGGGGGGGTGGCTACACCTTC. Residues: CASSLPGGGGYTF.

The J gene is TRBJ2-2, the V gene TRBV29-1, with TRBD2 matching 9 bases. Trimming removed 2 bases from V and 6 bases from J; junction bases left unmatched: 4. CDR1 is SQVTM, CDR2 ANQGSEA, per germline. The CDR3 is 14 residues long. CDR3 DNA: TGCAGCGTTGAATCCAGCGGGGGGCCCGGGGAGCTGTTTTTT. Its protein product is CSVESSGGPGELFF.

The rearrangement links TRBV18 to TRBJ1-5; TRBD1 agrees at 8 bases. The CDR3 has 15 amino acids. The germline V gene encodes CDR1 KGHSH and CDR2 LQKENI. Trimming cost V 2 bases and J 7 bases; bases outside gene matches: 7. CDR3 DNA: TGTGCCAGCTCACCAGAAGGACAGGGTCAACAGCCCCAGCATTTT. It yields the protein CASSPEGQGQQPQHF.

V usage is TRBV25-1 and J usage is TRBJ2-6; a possible D gene is TRBD1 (6 bases). Trimming took 1 base from V and 6 from J, leaving 16 bases between them. Per germline, CDR1 MGHDK and CDR2 SYGVNS. There are 17 residues in the CDR3. DNA of the CDR3: TGTGCCAGCAGTGAATCACCAGGCAGGGACATGGCCAACGTCCTGACTTTC. This gives the protein CASSESPGRDMANVLTF.

Of note for this clone: Different DNA sequences within this sample yield the same CDR3. The gene calls are TRBV5-1 and TRBJ2-5; 9 bases align to TRBD1. With 0 bases clipped from V and 2 bases from J, the junction kept 2 bases outside the gene matches. Germline CDR1 and CDR2: SGHRS and YFSETQ. The CDR3 consists of 15 residues. CDR3 sequence reads: CASSLAGQGQETQYF. The CDR3 coding sequence is TGCGCCAGCAGCTTGGCAGGACAGGGGCAAGAGACCCAGTACTTC.

The chain combines TRBV7-3 with TRBJ1-1, with D possibly matching TRBD1 (5 bases). V was shortened by 5 bases and J by 4 bases, with 20 bases between the two germline ends. The CDR3 runs to 16 residues. CDR1 is SGHTA and CDR2 is FQGTGA in the germline V gene. The CDR3: CASSPLGGRAGTEAFF. CDR3 sequence (DNA): TGTGCCAGCAGCCCTCTCGGGGGTAGGGCGGGCACTGAAGCTTTCTTT.